The rows below give T cell receptor beta chains drawn from one sample of a study of beta chain features in type 1 diabetes. TCRdb's copy holds only in-frame clones and misses some; the assay was immunoSEQ multiplex PCR. The data hold a few hundred thousand clones, with approximately 30% observed a single time. The sequenced sample was naive CD4+ T cells from blood. The receptors derive from a young man in good health. Both conserved end residues are part of each CDR3. D genes are given only for firm matches. Some rows have no size entry. The others give once, few or many, or a class for an expanded clone.

TRBV25-1	.	TRBD2	TRBJ2-2	CASSELAGYAGELFF	TGTGCCAGCAGTGAGTTAGCGGGTTACGCCGGGGAGCTGTTTTTT
TRBV30	few	TRBD1	TRBJ2-2	CAWIDRGDTGELFF	TGTGCCTGGATTGACAGGGGGGACACCGGGGAGCTGTTTTTT
TRBV4-1	.	TRBD2	TRBJ2-1	CASSQEGLAGNEQFF	TGCGCCAGCAGCCAAGAAGGGCTAGCGGGCAATGAGCAGTTCTTC
TRBV25-1	.	.	TRBJ1-5	CASSESGGTGNQPQHF	TGTGCCAGCAGTGAATCTGGGGGAACGGGCAATCAGCCCCAGCATTTT
TRBV30	.	TRBD1	TRBJ2-3	CAWSGTGGLTDTQYF	TGTGCCTGGAGTGGGACAGGGGGCTTGACAGATACGCAGTATTTT
TRBV5-1	.	.	TRBJ1-4	CASSWAGTNEKLFF	TGCGCCAGCAGCTGGGCAGGAACCAATGAAAAACTGTTTTTT
TRBV20-1	.	.	TRBJ2-7	CSAIGGEKQYF	TGCAGTGCCATAGGCGGCGAGAAACAGTACTTC
TRBV6-5	.	.	TRBJ2-3	CASSRGTDTQYF	TGTGCCAGCAGCCGCGGGACAGATACGCAGTATTTT
TRBV30	.	.	TRBJ2-1	CAWNDLSSYNEQFF	TGTGCCTGGAACGACCTAAGCTCCTACAATGAGCAGTTCTTC
TRBV29-1	.	TRBD1	TRBJ2-7	CSVEDRNRQKQYF	TGCAGCGTTGAGGACAGGAACCGGCAGAAGCAGTACTTC
TRBV10-3	.	.	TRBJ2-7	CAISTGAGDSYEQYF	TGTGCCATCAGTACAGGGGCGGGAGACTCCTACGAGCAGTACTTC
TRBV13	.	TRBD2	TRBJ2-3	CASSQGTSGLTDTQYF	TGTGCCAGCAGCCAGGGGACTAGCGGCCTCACAGATACGCAGTATTTT
TRBV29-1	.	.	TRBJ1-5	CSVEVGEGQPQHF	TGCAGCGTTGAAGTAGGGGAAGGTCAGCCCCAGCATTTT
TRBV18	.	TRBD1	TRBJ2-7	CASSPRDRPPYEQYF	TGTGCCAGCTCACCAAGGGACAGGCCGCCCTACGAGCAGTACTTC
TRBV7-9	.	.	TRBJ1-5	CASSLDLYSNQPQHF	TGTGCCAGCAGCTTAGACCTATATAGCAATCAGCCCCAGCATTTT
TRBV7-6	few	.	TRBJ2-1	CASSSSGPSYNEQFF	TGTGCCAGCAGCTCGAGCGGGCCTTCCTACAATGAGCAGTTCTTC
TRBV29-1	few	TRBD2	TRBJ2-5	CSVEEGLAATGTQYF	TGCAGCGTTGAAGAGGGCCTAGCGGCGACCGGTACCCAGTACTTC
TRBV30	few	.	TRBJ2-7	CAHSRGPSYEQYF	TGTGCCCATTCGAGGGGACCCTCTTACGAGCAGTACTTC
TRBV14	.	.	TRBJ1-4	CASSQSNGYNEKLFF	TGTGCCAGCAGCCAAAGTAACGGCTACAATGAAAAACTGTTTTTT
TRBV27	.	TRBD1	TRBJ2-7	CASSNDRGRYEQYF	TGTGCCAGCAGTAATGACAGGGGGAGATACGAGCAGTACTTC
TRBV2	few	.	TRBJ2-7	CASSEDLSYEQYF	TGTGCCAGCAGTGAAGACCTATCCTACGAGCAGTACTTC
TRBV7-9	.	.	TRBJ2-7	CASSPLGYEQYF	TGTGCCAGCAGTCCTTTGGGATACGAGCAGTACTTC
TRBV21-1	.	.	TRBJ2-7	CASSNPGAGDYEQYF	TGTGCCAGCAGCAACCCTGGAGCGGGAGACTACGAGCAGTACTTC
TRBV7-8	.	.	TRBJ2-3	CASSLFRGSVGTDTQYF	TGTGCCAGCAGCTTATTCCGTGGTAGCGTCGGCACAGATACGCAGTATTTT
TRBV30	.	.	TRBJ1-2	CAWRRGVTISYGYTF	TGTGCCTGGAGGCGGGGGGTCACCATTTCCTATGGCTACACCTTC
TRBV29-1	.	TRBD2	TRBJ2-3	CSVRLAGGYDTQYF	TGCAGCGTTCGACTAGCGGGAGGGTATGATACGCAGTATTTT
TRBV7-8	few	.	TRBJ2-3	CASSPDGWTTDTQYF	TGTGCCAGCAGCCCAGACGGGTGGACAACAGATACGCAGTATTTT
TRBV11-2	.	.	TRBJ2-3	CASSPGDSYTDTQYF	TGTGCCAGCAGCCCGGGGGACAGCTACACAGATACGCAGTATTTT
TRBV9	few	.	TRBJ1-2	CASSVDVATGYTF	TGTGCCAGCAGCGTAGATGTGGCGACCGGCTACACCTTC
TRBV5-6	.	.	TRBJ2-7	CASSVKLSSYEQYF	TGTGCCAGCAGCGTGAAACTTAGCTCCTACGAGCAGTACTTC
TRBV30	.	TRBD2	TRBJ2-7	CAWSLAGVSYEQYF	TGTGCCTGGAGTCTAGCGGGAGTCTCCTACGAGCAGTACTTC
TRBV7-9	few	TRBD2	TRBJ2-3	CASSLAGGKGTDTQYF	TGTGCCAGCAGCTTAGCGGGAGGGAAGGGCACAGATACGCAGTATTTT
TRBV15	few	TRBD2	TRBJ2-7	CATSSGGLRSYEQYF	TGTGCCACCAGCAGTGGGGGACTACGATCCTACGAGCAGTACTTC
TRBV7-2	.	.	TRBJ2-4	CASSSTRRGDIQYF	TGTGCCAGCAGCTCTACACGCCGTGGGGACATTCAGTACTTC
TRBV7-2	few	.	TRBJ2-4	CASKGVAKNIQYF	TGTGCCAGCAAGGGGGTAGCCAAAAACATTCAGTACTTC
TRBV28	.	.	TRBJ2-7	CASGWSREQYF	TGTGCCAGCGGTTGGAGCCGCGAGCAGTACTTC
TRBV5-1	once	TRBD1	TRBJ2-5	CASSRGDREGETQYF	TGCGCCAGCAGCCGAGGGGACAGGGAGGGAGAGACCCAGTACTTC
TRBV15	.	.	TRBJ2-1	CATSRVNSNEQFF	TGTGCCACCAGCAGAGTGAATAGTAATGAGCAGTTCTTC
TRBV30	.	.	TRBJ2-7	CALAGYEQYF	TGTGCTCTTGCCGGCTACGAGCAGTACTTC
TRBV30	few	.	TRBJ1-6	CAWSGLVDSPLHF	TGTGCCTGGAGTGGGCTAGTGGATTCACCCCTCCACTTT
TRBV28	.	TRBD1	TRBJ1-4	CASSFRQGGSEKLFF	TGTGCCAGCAGTTTTCGACAGGGAGGGAGTGAAAAACTGTTTTTT
TRBV7-9	.	.	TRBJ1-1	CASSYPGHSNTEAFF	TGTGCCAGCAGCTACCCGGGACACTCGAACACTGAAGCTTTCTTT
TRBV30	.	.	TRBJ1-1	CAWSKRLMNTEAFF	TGTGCCTGGAGTAAAAGGCTAATGAACACTGAAGCTTTCTTT
TRBV30	.	.	TRBJ1-4	CAWSVGRNEKLFF	TGTGCCTGGAGTGTGGGACGGAATGAAAAACTGTTTTTT
TRBV1	few	.	TRBJ1-2	CTSSHRVYGYTF	TGCACCAGCAGCCACCGGGTCTATGGCTACACCTTC
TRBV18	.	.	TRBJ1-1	CASSPLGGTEAFF	TGTGCCAGCTCACCCCTCGGGGGCACTGAAGCTTTCTTT
TRBV30	.	.	TRBJ2-5	CAWSTGLRETQYF	TGTGCCTGGAGTACAGGGCTTCGGGAGACCCAGTACTTC
TRBV28	few	.	TRBJ2-5	CASIGLLGTQYF	TGTGCCAGCATCGGACTCCTTGGGACCCAGTACTTC
TRBV30	.	TRBD1	TRBJ2-3	CAWSSRQGMTDTQYF	TGTGCCTGGAGTTCCCGACAGGGTATGACAGATACGCAGTATTTT
TRBV25-1	few	.	TRBJ1-3	CASSESGNTIYF	TGTGCCAGCAGTGAATCTGGAAACACCATATATTTT
TRBV30	few	.	TRBJ2-1	CAWRGYNEQFF	TGTGCCTGGAGAGGGTACAATGAGCAGTTCTTC
TRBV7-2	.	.	TRBJ2-1	CASSFRGGYEQFF	TGTGCCAGCAGCTTTCGCGGAGGGTACGAGCAGTTCTTC
TRBV21-1	.	.	TRBJ2-5	CASSKKLAGHQETQYF	TGTGCCAGCAGCAAGAAGTTAGCGGGCCACCAAGAGACCCAGTACTTC